The present entry profiles one TCR beta chain with its context. Antigen specificity is unknown. TCRdb keeps only in-frame clones here, not all; method: immunoSEQ multiplex PCR. Here the sample spans some 84,000 clones, 80% to 85% being singletons. The data were taken from a study of graft-versus-host responses after intestinal transplantation. The CDR3 is made up of 13 amino acids. Germline V gene sequence: CDR1 MNHEY, CDR2 SVGAGI. The V and J ends lost 6 bases and 4 bases respectively, with 9 bases between them. The TCR was taken from a human donor who received an intestinal transplant. This rearrangement joins TRBV6-5 to TRBJ1-4; TRBD1 is a possible D gene (5 bases). The material was unstimulated CD4+ T cells sorted from spleen or lymph node cells, obtained before intestinal transplant. DNA of the CDR3: TGTGCCAGCAGGCGACAGAATAATGAAAAACTGTTTTTT. Its translation: CASRRQNNEKLFF.